The T cell receptor beta chain under discussion was sequenced for a study of CD8 T cells in Susac syndrome. Trimming left V 5 bases short and J 0 bases short, with 17 bases between. CDR1 MNHEY and CDR2 SMNVEV come from the germline V gene (reference sequence). There are 16 residues in the CDR3. This clonotype was seen only once. The multiple sclerosis control group consisted of treatment-naive patients whose relapsing-remitting disease, which was either stable or active, fulfilled revised McDonald criteria. RNA in amounts of about 0.45 to 1 ug was reverse transcribed with random hexamers. The immunoSEQ assay covered 54 Vbeta and 13 Jbeta segments for CDR3. A single record per CDR3 protein comes from TCRdb applying MiXCR to the immunoSEQ multiplex PCR reads. Counted here are fewer than 300,000 distinct CDR3 sequences, roughly 85% occurring once; the ten biggest clones make up around 0.11%.

The sequence was collected from a human donor with multiple sclerosis. The genes are TRBV27 and TRBJ2-7, with a weak D call TRBD2 (5 bases). Sequences were obtained from CD8+ T cells from PBMCs. CDR3 residues: CASSPSAGESSYEQYF. CDR3 DNA: TGTGCCAGCAGTCCGTCCGCCGGGGAAAGCTCCTACGAGCAGTACTTC.